The clone carrying this T cell receptor (beta chain) was counted many times. This sample's time point: patch test 2, 6 weeks after DPC sensitization. Treatment described: therapeutic diphenylcyclopropenone sensitization with weekly scalp DPC. This sample stems from a study of human T cells and chemical hapten exposure. At the level of the study: Patients were given diphenylcyclopropenone on the scalp weekly across the approximately 25-week study. Mainly, slight library volume differences in the pool made TCR yields vary.

Individual cDNA molecules (in the library) carried attached unique molecular identifiers. TCRdb independently ran MiXCR on the RACE reads; one entry per CDR3 protein. Of around 82,000 distinct CDR3 sequences in the sample, 6.5% to 8.5% were seen once. The input for sequencing was whole blood, taken in connection with sensitization to the hapten diphenylcyclopropenone (DPC). This receptor was taken from a woman aged 25 to 45 with alopecia areata. Some clones in this sample may be carry-over from other donors' samples.

CDR3 DNA: TGCAGTGCTAGTTCAAGGAGGAGGGACACCTTC. Encoded protein: CSASSRRRDTF. The chain couples TRBV20-1 to TRBJ1-2, with D unclear. The germline CDR1 and CDR2 sequences are DFQATT and SNEGSKA (reference sequence). The CDR3 spans 11 residues. V shed 3 bases and J shed 12 bases, with 14 bases lying between them.